The next 10 T cell receptor beta chains were all read from a single sample in a study of T cell repertoires in cytomegalovirus infection. These receptors are not linked to any known antigen. From the reads, TCRdb called clonotypes with MiXCR, one entry per CDR3 protein. The sample includes around 430,000 distinct CDR3 sequences, about two fifths of them seen just once. The source was cultured PBMCs, collected from culture after CMV antigen stimulation. These TCRs come from a human donor in good health (CMV status not recorded). Some clones in this sample may be carry-over from other donors' samples.

The chain carries TRBV3-1 and TRBJ1-6; a weak D match, TRBD1 (5 bases). This CDR3 is built from 13 residues. The V end was cut by 4 bases, the J end by 8 bases, with 9 bases between. Germline loops: CDR1 LGHDT, CDR2 YNNKEL (reference sequence). CDR3 sequence: CASSRRDDSPLHF. CDR3 coding DNA: TGTGCCAGCAGCCGCCGGGACGATTCACCCCTCCACTTT.

This clonotype was counted at least ten times. The V gene is TRBV7-2, the J gene TRBJ2-5; 11 bases fit TRBD2. With 5 bases clipped from V and 2 bases from J, the junction kept 4 bases outside the gene matches. Germline CDR1 and CDR2: SGHTA and FQGNSA. The CDR3 is 15 residues long. In DNA form, the CDR3 reads TGTGCCAGCAGCAAACTAGCGGGGGCTCAAGAGACCCAGTACTTC. Its translation: CASSKLAGAQETQYF.

The chain is built from TRBV4-3 and TRBJ1-4; D is unclear. The CDR3 covers 14 residues. CDR1 LGHNA and CDR2 YSLEER come from the germline V gene. Deletions cut 1 base from V and 3 bases from J, with 6 bases between. The CDR3 DNA is TGCGCCAGCAGCCAAGTAACAGCTAATGAAAAACTGTTTTTT. Translated, it gives CASSQVTANEKLFF.

This sequence joins TRBV7-2 and TRBJ2-5, with D perhaps TRBD1 (5 bases). The CDR3 is 16 amino acids. CDR1 SGHTA and CDR2 FQGNSA come from the germline V gene. With 5 bases removed from V and 3 bases from J, the gap between germline ends came to 19 bases. The CDR3 protein is CASSPQRQSVKETQYF. The CDR3 DNA sequence: TGTGCCAGCAGCCCCCAACGACAGAGCGTTAAAGAGACCCAGTACTTC.

This clonotype was seen only a few times. The genes are TRBV7-2 and TRBJ2-7, with TRBD2 as a possible D gene (6 bases). Trimming took off 5 bases at V and 4 bases at J, with 18 bases between the two ends. This CDR3 region has 15 residues. Germline V gene sequence: CDR1 SGHTA, CDR2 FQGNSA. The CDR3 sequence is CASSPPGTPSYEQYF. In nucleotides, the CDR3 is TGTGCCAGCAGCCCTCCCGGGACTCCGTCGTACGAGCAGTACTTC.

The gene calls are TRBV12-3 or TRBV12-4 and TRBJ1-2; the D is unclear. V dropped 6 bases and J dropped 8 bases, with 7 bases sitting between them. The CDR3 extends over 10 amino acids. The CDR3 DNA reads TGTGCCAGCAGCACCCTCGGCTACACCTTC. Translation: CASSTLGYTF.

This chain uses TRBV27 with TRBJ1-2; 9 bases align to TRBD1. Trimming removed 6 bases from V and 6 bases from J; junction bases left unmatched: 14. From germline, CDR1 is MNHEY and CDR2 SMNVEV (reference sequence). This CDR3 has 16 amino acids. CDR3 nucleotides: TGTGCCAGCAGCCTCAATGTTGGGGACAGGGTGAATGGCTACACCTTC. Translating it yields CASSLNVGDRVNGYTF.

The CDR3 region has the DNA TGTGCCAGCAGCTTACCAGGCCGGGACAGGGGTTACGAGCAGTACTTC. This gives the protein CASSLPGRDRGYEQYF. The chain carries TRBV11-2 and TRBJ2-7; 10 nucleotides match TRBD1. Trimming at V came to 2 bases and at J to 4 bases, leaving 8 bases not matched to a gene. The CDR3 loop spans 16 amino acids. Germline CDR1 is SGHAT and CDR2 is FQNNGV. Using reference TRBV11-2 and TRBJ2-7 for the parts outside the CDR3, the full variable domain is EAGVAQSPRYKIIEKRQSVAFWCNPISGHATLYWYQQILGQGPKLLIQFQNNGVVDDSQLPKDRFSAERLKGVDSTLKIQPAKLEDSAVYLCASSLPGRDRGYEQYFGPGTRLTVT.

The V call is TRBV12-5, the J call TRBJ2-1; D uncertain. The CDR3 contains 14 residues. Germline-derived CDR1 and CDR2 are LGHNT and FRNRAP. Trimming removed 6 bases from V and 0 bases from J, with 9 bases in between. DNA for the CDR3: TGTGCTAGTGGGATCGGAAGCTCCTACAATGAGCAGTTCTTC. This sequence encodes CASGIGSSYNEQFF.

This clonotype was counted only a few times. The rearrangement links TRBV7-2 to TRBJ1-5; no reliable D call. This CDR3 region has 14 residues. Looked up from germline, CDR1 is SGHTA and CDR2 is FQGNSA. Trimming cost V 1 base and J 7 bases, with 11 bases left between them. The CDR3 nucleotides read TGTGCCAGCAGCTTAGAGACCTCCGGGCAGCCCCAGCATTTT. It specifies CASSLETSGQPQHF.